The next 27 T cell receptor beta chains were all read from a single sample in a study of CD8+ T cells in alopecia areata. cDNA reverse transcribed from extracted RNA served as the sequencing template. Repertoires were generated with immunoSEQ multiplex PCR, while TCRdb's copy carries only in-frame clones and drops some. In the table there are more than 95,000 clones, less than 80% of which are singletons. The sequencing sample was made of CD4+ T cells sorted from blood. These receptors were taken from a human donor in good health.

The genes are TRBV18 and TRBJ1-1, with D unclear. Germline-derived CDR1 and CDR2 are KGHSH and LQKENI. The CDR3 totals 12 residues. Trimming left V 2 bases short and J 5 bases short, with 6 bases between. CDR3 region: CASSPGKTEAFF. In nucleotides, the CDR3 is TGTGCCAGCTCACCAGGGAAGACTGAAGCTTTCTTT.

The V and J genes are TRBV5-1 and TRBJ2-3, with D uncertain. CDR3 length: 15 amino acids. The germline gives CDR1 SGHRS, CDR2 YFSETQ. V shed 0 bases and J shed 0 bases, with 8 bases lying between them. CDR3 loop: CASSLVSTSTDTQYF. The CDR3 DNA is TGCGCCAGCAGCTTGGTTTCTACTAGCACAGATACGCAGTATTTT.

This clone was detected only a few times. The rearrangement uses TRBV30 and TRBJ2-1; TRBD2 agrees at 11 bases. Per germline, CDR1 GTSNPN and CDR2 SVGIG (reference sequence). CDR3 size: 18 residues. The V segment lost 0 bases and the J segment 0 bases; nucleotides outside the gene matches: 7. CDR3: CAWSVLGSGGASYNEQFF. In DNA, the CDR3 is TGTGCCTGGAGTGTTTTGGGTAGCGGGGGGGCCTCCTACAATGAGCAGTTCTTC.

The rearrangement uses TRBV29-1 and TRBJ2-1; D might be TRBD1 (6 bases). Per the germline V gene, CDR1 is SQVTM and CDR2 is ANQGSEA. V was pared by 6 bases and J by 0 bases, with 18 bases between. The CDR3 contains 16 residues. The CDR3 reads CSVWEKGTPSYNEQFF. In DNA, the CDR3 is TGCAGCGTATGGGAAAAGGGGACACCCTCCTACAATGAGCAGTTCTTC.

The chain combines TRBV30 with TRBJ2-7; TRBD1 agrees at 9 bases. Germline lookup yields CDR1 GTSNPN and CDR2 SVGIG (reference sequence). The CDR3 covers 15 residues. V lost 8 bases and J lost 3; bases outside the gene matches: 14. CDR3 nucleotide sequence: TGTGCCGGTGCGGACAGGGGCCGCCACGGCTACGAGCAGTACTTC. It codes for CAGADRGRHGYEQYF.

This chain connects TRBV30 to TRBJ1-2; D uncertain. V was cut by 3 bases and J by 0 bases, with 8 bases left in between. CDR1 and CDR2 from the germline V gene are GTSNPN and SVGIG (reference sequence). This CDR3 spans 13 amino acids. The CDR3, as DNA: TGTGCCTGGAGAAGACCCGCTAACTATGGCTACACCTTC. This translates into CAWRRPANYGYTF.

The chain uses TRBV2 and TRBJ1-6, with a weak D call TRBD1 (5 bases). Trimming pared 2 bases from V and 7 bases from J, leaving 12 bases between. This CDR3 is 15 amino acids long. CDR1 and CDR2 from the germline V gene are SNHLY and FYNNEI. CDR3 in amino acids: CASSELGTENSPLHF. The CDR3 DNA sequence: TGTGCCAGCAGTGAATTGGGGACCGAGAATTCACCCCTCCACTTT.

This chain links TRBV11-2 with TRBJ2-7; the match to TRBD2 covers 8 bases. Unmatched junction bases numbered 10, after V lost 3 bases and J lost 0 bases. This CDR3 is built from 17 residues. Per germline, CDR1 SGHAT and CDR2 FQNNGV. CDR3 sequence reads: CASSLSSGGLSSYEQYF. The CDR3 DNA follows: TGTGCCAGCAGCTTGTCCAGCGGGGGTTTAAGCTCCTACGAGCAGTACTTC.

The chain has TRBV5-1 and TRBJ1-2; TRBD1 might be the D (6 bases). Trimming pared 0 bases from V and 1 base from J, leaving 10 bases between. Germline V gene lookup returns CDR1 SGHRS and CDR2 YFSETQ. The CDR3 is 15 amino acids. The CDR3 protein is CASSLVPGVNYGYTF. Written as DNA, the CDR3 is TGCGCCAGCAGCTTGGTACCAGGGGTTAACTATGGCTACACCTTC.

V and J are TRBV29-1 and TRBJ1-2, with a weak D call TRBD1 (5 bases). The length of the CDR3 is 12 residues. V was clipped by 6 bases and J by 6 bases, with 14 bases between them. Per the germline V gene, CDR1 is SQVTM and CDR2 is ANQGSEA. The CDR3 loop reads CSVYGTGDGYTF. The CDR3 DNA reads as TGCAGCGTCTACGGGACGGGCGATGGCTACACCTTC.

The genes are TRBV5-1 and TRBJ1-6; D is possibly TRBD1 (5 bases). Germline V lookup: CDR1 SGHRS, CDR2 YFSETQ. Trimming left V 0 bases short and J 7 bases short, with 11 bases between. The CDR3 is made up of 15 amino acids. CDR3 region: CASSLDGQGNSPLHF. CDR3 sequence (DNA): TGCGCCAGCAGCTTGGATGGACAAGGAAATTCACCCCTCCACTTT. The full variable domain, its missing parts supplied by reference TRBV5-1 and TRBJ1-6, is KAGVTQTPRYLIKTRGQQVTLSCSPISGHRSVSWYQQTPGQGLQFLFEYFSETQRNKGNFPGRFSGRQFSNSRSEMNVSTLELGDSALYLCASSLDGQGNSPLHFGNGTRLTVT.

V usage is TRBV5-6 and J usage is TRBJ1-1; D call uncertain. Germline loops: CDR1 SGHDT, CDR2 YYEEEE. CDR3 length: 14 amino acids. V was shortened by 1 base and J by 0 bases, with 7 bases between the two germline ends. The CDR3 loop reads CASSLSYLNTEAFF. DNA for the CDR3: TGTGCCAGCAGCTTGTCTTACTTGAACACTGAAGCTTTCTTT.

The chain links TRBV7-3 to TRBJ1-6; D may be TRBD1 (5 bases). With 5 bases removed from V and 6 bases from J, the gap between germline ends came to 11 bases. CDR1 is SGHTA and CDR2 is FQGTGA in the germline V gene. This CDR3 comprises 14 residues. CDR3 DNA: TGTGCCAGCAGCCTCGACGGGGGTAATTCACCCCTCCACTTT. It is translated as CASSLDGGNSPLHF. The variable domain in full, with the rest retrieved from reference TRBV7-3 and TRBJ1-6, is GAGVSQTPSNKVTEKGKYVELRCDPISGHTALYWYRQSLGQGPEFLIYFQGTGAADDSGLPNDRFFAVRPEGSVSTLKIQRTERGDSAVYLCASSLDGGNSPLHFGNGTRLTVT.

This chain connects TRBV2 to TRBJ1-2, with 7 bases aligning to TRBD1. This CDR3 region has 13 residues. CDR1 is SNHLY and CDR2 is FYNNEI in the germline V gene. Germline trimming cut 3 bases from V and 8 bases from J; bases unmatched to any gene: 6. The CDR3 coding sequence is TGTGCCAGCAGTGAGCAACCGGGACAGGGCTACACCTTC. Protein sequence: CASSEQPGQGYTF.

This chain links TRBV12-5 with TRBJ2-3; tentatively, D is TRBD1 (7 bases). The germline CDR1 and CDR2 sequences are LGHNT and FRNRAP. The CDR3 is 15 amino acids. Trimming cost V 5 bases and J 2 bases, with 14 bases left between them. The DNA of the CDR3 is TGTGCTAGTGGTGCGGCGGGACAGAACACAGATACGCAGTATTTT. This encodes CASGAAGQNTDTQYF.

The CDR3 protein is CASASGASTGELFF. In nucleotides, the CDR3 is TGTGCCAGTGCTAGCGGGGCCTCCACCGGGGAGCTGTTTTTT. The chain links TRBV7-2 to TRBJ2-2; 9 nucleotides line up with TRBD2. V lost 9 bases, J lost 4 bases, and 6 bases stayed unmatched. From germline, CDR1 is SGHTA and CDR2 FQGNSA. The CDR3 spans 14 residues. The full variable domain, completed using reference TRBV7-2 and TRBJ2-2, is GAGVSQSPSNKVTEKGKDVELRCDPISGHTALYWYRQSLGQGLEFLIYFQGNSAPDKSGLPSDRFSAERTGGSVSTLTIQRTQQEDSAVYLCASASGASTGELFFGEGSRLTVL.

The table lists this clone with a count of one. This sequence joins TRBV5-1 and TRBJ1-6; 8 bases match TRBD1. Germline V gene lookup returns CDR1 SGHRS and CDR2 YFSETQ. This CDR3 contains 16 residues. V lost 2 bases and J lost 9; bases outside the gene matches: 10. Here the CDR3 reads CASSFDATGDASPLHF. The CDR3 nucleotides are TGCGCCAGCAGCTTCGACGCGACAGGGGATGCTTCACCCCTCCACTTT.

The gene calls are TRBV29-1 and TRBJ2-3; D is possibly TRBD1 (6 bases). The CDR3 runs 12 residues. V lost 8 bases and J 4 bases, leaving 13 bases between the germline ends. Germline CDR1 is SQVTM and CDR2 is ANQGSEA. The CDR3 DNA sequence: TGCAGCCTTTCAGGGGCGTCAGATACGCAGTATTTT. This gives the protein CSLSGASDTQYF.

The CDR3 DNA is TGTGCCAGCAGTTTTAGGCAAACTAATGAAAAACTGTTTTTT. Its protein is CASSFRQTNEKLFF. This rearrangement joins TRBV27 to TRBJ1-4; no clear D. Germline values: CDR1 MNHEY, CDR2 SMNVEV (reference sequence). V lost 3 bases, J lost 1 base, and 6 bases lay in between. The CDR3 has 14 residues.

This chain connects TRBV25-1 to TRBJ2-6; a possible D gene is TRBD2 (5 bases). V lost 6 bases, J lost 0 bases, and 18 bases lay in between. Germline V CDR1 and CDR2: MGHDK, SYGVNS. The CDR3 is 18 residues long. CDR3 region: CASRSRASLPSGANVLTF. The CDR3 nucleotides are TGTGCCAGCAGATCGCGGGCCTCCTTACCCTCTGGGGCCAACGTCCTGACTTTC.

This chain connects TRBV7-2 to TRBJ2-3, with a weak D call TRBD2 (6 bases). The CDR3 is 14 amino acids. Germline-derived CDR1 and CDR2 are SGHTA and FQGNSA. V lost 8 bases, J lost 7 bases, and 19 bases lay in between. DNA for the CDR3: TGTGCCAGCTCGATCCGCGGGGACTTTTATACGCAGTATTTT. Translated, it gives CASSIRGDFYTQYF.

This clone was picked up a small number of times. CDR3 in amino acids: CASSRGYEQFF. CDR3 nucleotide sequence: TGTGCCAGCAGTAGGGGTTATGAGCAGTTCTTC. The chain links TRBV6-1 to TRBJ2-1, with D maybe TRBD1 (5 bases). The V end was cut by 5 bases, the J end by 8 bases, with 7 bases between. The CDR3 totals 11 residues. CDR1 and CDR2 from the germline V gene are MNHNS and SASEGT.

The CDR3 region is CASSAIRGNEQFF. CDR3 coding DNA: TGTGCCAGCAGTGCCATCAGGGGTAATGAGCAGTTCTTC. The V gene is TRBV25-1, the J gene TRBJ2-1; D possibly corresponds to TRBD1 (6 bases). CDR1 and CDR2 from the germline V gene are MGHDK and SYGVNS. Trimming cost V 4 bases and J 7 bases, with 11 bases left between them. CDR3 size: 13 residues.

The chain is built from TRBV25-1 and TRBJ2-5, with 9 bases aligning to TRBD1. J gave up 5 bases and V 3 bases, and 7 bases lay outside the gene matches. Germline V gene sequence: CDR1 MGHDK, CDR2 SYGVNS. The CDR3 spans 15 residues. The chain's CDR3 is CASSEVTGGRETQYF. The CDR3 DNA sequence: TGTGCCAGCAGTGAGGTTACAGGGGGCCGGGAGACCCAGTACTTC.

V gene TRBV25-1 combines with J gene TRBJ1-2; no reliable D call. With 3 bases removed from V and 8 bases from J, the gap between germline ends came to 7 bases. This CDR3 spans 11 amino acids. CDR1 MGHDK and CDR2 SYGVNS come from the germline V gene. The chain's CDR3 is CASSDAWGYTF. In nucleotides, the CDR3 is TGTGCCAGCAGTGATGCGTGGGGCTACACCTTC.

The chain employs TRBV2 and TRBJ2-5; no clear D gene. Germline CDR1 is SNHLY and CDR2 is FYNNEI. The V end lost 2 bases, the J end lost 6 bases, and 7 bases lay between the germline ends. The CDR3 is 12 amino acids. The CDR3 DNA reads as TGTGCCAGCAGTGAACAGCGCCAGACCCAGTACTTC. Translation: CASSEQRQTQYF.

The chain links TRBV25-1 to TRBJ1-4; no reliable D call. V dropped 3 bases and J dropped 4 bases, with 6 bases sitting between them. This CDR3 region has 13 residues. Germline V CDR1 and CDR2: MGHDK, SYGVNS. The CDR3 DNA sequence: TGTGCCAGCAGTGACAGAAGTAATGAAAAACTGTTTTTT. This codes for CASSDRSNEKLFF.